Listed below are T cell receptor beta chains from one sample, sequenced in a study of cytomegalovirus exposure and HLA in healthy donors. This table comes from immunoSEQ multiplex PCR, and its TCRdb copy is limited to in-frame clones, with some not included. The sample holds 80,000 or so clones; approximately 66% are singletons and the top ten take approximately 4%. Source material: PBMCs. These receptors were obtained from a male donor in good health and CMV-seropositive. The CDR3 runs from the conserved cysteine through the conserved F or W. D genes are given only for firm matches. Clone size is shown for a subset of rows, as once, few, many or a class of expanded clone.

J: TRBJ2-7; size: .; D: TRBD1; V: TRBV4-3; CDR3: CASSQAAGGGHEQYF; DNA: TGCGCCAGCAGCCAAGCGGCAGGGGGCGGGCACGAGCAGTACTTC
J: TRBJ2-3; size: .; D: .; V: TRBV11-2; CDR3: CASSWEETQYF; DNA: TGTGCCAGCAGCTGGGAGGAGACGCAGTATTTT
J: TRBJ2-3; size: .; D: .; V: TRBV2; CDR3: CASSEALSDTQYF; DNA: TGTGCCAGCAGTGAAGCCCTGTCAGATACGCAGTATTTT
J: TRBJ1-5; size: .; D: .; V: TRBV30; CDR3: CAWSAELTQPQHF; DNA: TGTGCCTGGAGTGCCGAGCTCACTCAGCCCCAGCATTTT
J: TRBJ2-2; size: .; D: .; V: TRBV6-4; CDR3: CASSDFPTGELFF; DNA: TGTGCCAGCAGTGACTTTCCGACCGGGGAGCTGTTTTTT
J: TRBJ2-1; size: .; D: TRBD2; V: TRBV7-2; CDR3: CASSSGLAGGEQFF; DNA: TGTGCCAGCAGCTCGGGACTAGCGGGGGGGGAGCAGTTCTTC
J: TRBJ2-3; size: few; D: .; V: TRBV2; CDR3: CASSPRRRDTQYF; DNA: TGTGCCAGCAGTCCTAGACGTCGGGATACGCAGTATTTT
J: TRBJ2-7; size: .; D: .; V: TRBV28; CDR3: CASSLGGASSYEQYF; DNA: TGTGCCAGCAGTTTAGGGGGGGCCAGCTCCTACGAGCAGTACTTC
J: TRBJ2-7; size: .; D: .; V: TRBV9; CDR3: CASSVGISEAYEQYF; DNA: TGTGCCAGCAGCGTAGGTATCAGCGAAGCCTACGAGCAGTACTTC
J: TRBJ1-2; size: .; D: TRBD1; V: TRBV29-1; CDR3: CSVVTGQGNYGYTF; DNA: TGCAGCGTGGTTACCGGACAGGGCAACTATGGCTACACCTTC
J: TRBJ1-2; size: once; D: TRBD1; V: TRBV10-2; CDR3: CASSADRGYGYTF; DNA: TGCGCCAGCAGTGCTGACAGGGGCTATGGCTACACCTTC
J: TRBJ1-6; size: .; D: .; V: TRBV18; CDR3: CASSQTENSPLHF; DNA: TGTGCCAGCTCGCAGACGGAGAATTCACCCCTCCACTTT
J: TRBJ2-4; size: .; D: TRBD1; V: TRBV28; CDR3: CASSPPGTGTDIQYF; DNA: TGTGCCAGCAGTCCTCCAGGGACAGGGACGGACATTCAGTACTTC
J: TRBJ2-1; size: .; D: .; V: TRBV7-8; CDR3: CASSSGPPPNEQFF; DNA: TGTGCCAGCAGCTCGGGTCCCCCCCCCAATGAGCAGTTCTTC
J: TRBJ2-7; size: few; D: TRBD1; V: TRBV30; CDR3: CAWSVRDSSYEQYF; DNA: TGTGCCTGGAGTGTACGGGACAGCTCCTACGAGCAGTACTTC
J: TRBJ2-5; size: .; D: TRBD2; V: TRBV7-6; CDR3: CASSRGTSGDQETQYF; DNA: TGTGCCAGCAGCCGCGGGACTAGCGGGGACCAAGAGACCCAGTACTTC
J: TRBJ2-1; size: .; D: TRBD2; V: TRBV11-2; CDR3: CASSPLRARAGGGGDEQFF; DNA: TGTGCCAGCAGCCCCCTTCGAGCGCGCGCGGGAGGGGGTGGTGATGAGCAGTTCTTC
J: TRBJ2-1; size: .; D: TRBD1; V: TRBV29-1; CDR3: CSVPDRNRGNEQFF; DNA: TGCAGCGTTCCCGACAGGAACAGGGGCAATGAGCAGTTCTTC
J: TRBJ2-7; size: few; D: .; V: TRBV4-2; CDR3: CASSQEPLALLYEQYF; DNA: TGTGCCAGCAGCCAAGAGCCACTCGCCCTCCTATACGAGCAGTACTTC
J: TRBJ2-1; size: many; D: TRBD2; V: TRBV19; CDR3: CASSIPSGSHNEQFF; DNA: TGTGCCAGTAGTATCCCTAGCGGGAGCCACAATGAGCAGTTCTTC
J: TRBJ1-1; size: .; D: .; V: TRBV28; CDR3: CASSLLQGPNTEVFF; DNA: TGTGCCAGCAGTTTATTGCAGGGGCCGAACACTGAAGTTTTCTTT
J: TRBJ2-1; size: once; D: .; V: TRBV11-3; CDR3: CASSRLGGGSSYNEQFF; DNA: TGTGCCAGCAGCCGACTGGGAGGCGGCAGCTCCTACAATGAGCAGTTCTTC
J: TRBJ2-3; size: once; D: TRBD2; V: TRBV5-4; CDR3: CASSQGRREFTDTQYF; DNA: TGTGCCAGCAGCCAGGGTAGGCGGGAGTTCACAGATACGCAGTATTTT
J: TRBJ2-7; size: .; D: TRBD1; V: TRBV9; CDR3: CASSGDSDSYEQYF; DNA: TGTGCCAGCAGTGGGGACAGCGATTCCTACGAGCAGTACTTC
J: TRBJ1-5; size: few; D: TRBD1; V: TRBV28; CDR3: CASSMGGQGRHQPQHF; DNA: TGTGCCAGCAGTATGGGGGGACAGGGGCGCCATCAGCCCCAGCATTTT
J: TRBJ2-1; size: .; D: TRBD1; V: TRBV6-6; CDR3: CASSLGQVEAEQFF; DNA: TGTGCCAGCAGCCTCGGACAGGTTGAGGCGGAGCAGTTCTTC
J: TRBJ2-2; size: once; D: .; V: TRBV7-9; CDR3: CASSFGGTGELFF; DNA: TGTGCCAGCAGCTTTGGCGGCACCGGGGAGCTGTTTTTT
J: TRBJ1-1; size: few; D: .; V: TRBV28; CDR3: CASSPAVGGYQAFF; DNA: TGTGCCAGCAGCCCCGCGGTAGGAGGGTATCAAGCTTTCTTT
J: TRBJ2-5; size: .; D: .; V: TRBV9; CDR3: CASSVAPQGMGETQYF; DNA: TGTGCCAGCAGCGTAGCCCCACAGGGTATGGGAGAGACCCAGTACTTC
J: TRBJ2-7; size: .; D: TRBD2; V: TRBV5-1; CDR3: CASSLTASGPYEQYF; DNA: TGCGCCAGCAGCTTAACCGCTAGCGGGCCCTACGAGCAGTACTTC